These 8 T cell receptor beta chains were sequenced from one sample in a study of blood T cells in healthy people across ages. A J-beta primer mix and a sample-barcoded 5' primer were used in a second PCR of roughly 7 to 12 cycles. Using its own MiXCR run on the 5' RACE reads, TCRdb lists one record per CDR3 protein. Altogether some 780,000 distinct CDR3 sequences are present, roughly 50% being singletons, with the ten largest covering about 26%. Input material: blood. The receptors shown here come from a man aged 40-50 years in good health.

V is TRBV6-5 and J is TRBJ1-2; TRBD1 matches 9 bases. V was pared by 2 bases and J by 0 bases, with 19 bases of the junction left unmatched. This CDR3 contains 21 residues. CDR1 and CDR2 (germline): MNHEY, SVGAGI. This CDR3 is CASSYGGTGLISLRSNYGYTF. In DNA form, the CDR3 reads TGTGCCAGCAGTTACGGAGGGACAGGGTTAATCTCTCTCCGCTCTAACTATGGCTACACCTTC.

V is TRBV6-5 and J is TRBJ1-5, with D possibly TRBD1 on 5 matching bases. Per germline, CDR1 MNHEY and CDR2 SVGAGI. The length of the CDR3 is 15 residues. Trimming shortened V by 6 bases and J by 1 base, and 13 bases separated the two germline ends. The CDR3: CASSPMRGSNQPQHF. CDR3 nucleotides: TGTGCCAGCAGCCCCATGCGGGGCAGCAATCAGCCCCAGCATTTT.

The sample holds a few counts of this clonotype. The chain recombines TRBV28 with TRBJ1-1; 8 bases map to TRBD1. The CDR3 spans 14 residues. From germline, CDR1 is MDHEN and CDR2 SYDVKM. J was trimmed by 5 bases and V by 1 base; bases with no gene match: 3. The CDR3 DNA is TGTGCCAGCAGTTTATCTCGGACAGGGACTGAAGCTTTCTTT. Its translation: CASSLSRTGTEAFF.

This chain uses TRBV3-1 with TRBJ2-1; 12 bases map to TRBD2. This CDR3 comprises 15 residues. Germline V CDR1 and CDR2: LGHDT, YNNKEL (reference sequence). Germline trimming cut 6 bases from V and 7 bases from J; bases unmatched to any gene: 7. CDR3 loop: CASRKTSGGPNEQFF. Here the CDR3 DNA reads TGTGCCAGCAGAAAGACTAGCGGGGGCCCAAATGAGCAGTTCTTC.

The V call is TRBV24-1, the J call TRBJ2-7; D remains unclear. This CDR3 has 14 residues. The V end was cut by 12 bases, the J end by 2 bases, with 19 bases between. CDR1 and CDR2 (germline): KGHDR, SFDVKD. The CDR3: CAPARENQPYEQYF. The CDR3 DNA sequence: TGTGCCCCCGCTCGTGAGAATCAACCCTACGAGCAGTACTTC.

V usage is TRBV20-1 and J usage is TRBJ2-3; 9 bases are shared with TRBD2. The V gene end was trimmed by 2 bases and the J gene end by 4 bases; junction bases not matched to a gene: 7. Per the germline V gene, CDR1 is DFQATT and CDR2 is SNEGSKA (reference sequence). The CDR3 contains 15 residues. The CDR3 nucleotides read TGCAGTGCTAGAAGCGGAGCGGGAGGCCCAGATACGCAGTATTTT. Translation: CSARSGAGGPDTQYF.

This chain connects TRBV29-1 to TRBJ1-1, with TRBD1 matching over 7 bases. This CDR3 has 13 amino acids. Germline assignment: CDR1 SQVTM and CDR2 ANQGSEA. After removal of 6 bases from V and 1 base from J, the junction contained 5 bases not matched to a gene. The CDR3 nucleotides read TGCAGCGTAGACAGGGTCACGAACACTGAAGCTTTCTTT. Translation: CSVDRVTNTEAFF.

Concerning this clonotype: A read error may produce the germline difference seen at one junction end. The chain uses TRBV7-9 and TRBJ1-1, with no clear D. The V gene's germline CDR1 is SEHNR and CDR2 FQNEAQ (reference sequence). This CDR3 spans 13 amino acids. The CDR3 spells CLTIAVVDTEAFF. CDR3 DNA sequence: TGCCTAACCATCGCCGTTGTTGACACTGAAGCTTTCTTT.